Reported below is one T cell receptor (beta chain). What it recognizes is unknown. Trimming at V came to 8 bases and at J to 10 bases, leaving 12 bases not matched to a gene. The CDR3 contains 14 residues. CDR1 is MNHEY and CDR2 is SVGAGI in the germline V gene. This entry is derived from a study of T cell responses to AZD1222 COVID-19 vaccine. Points from the study as a whole: Distributed over spike, vaccine-associated CD4 TCRs predominated at 160-218 and 743-854. It was only six AZD1222 recipients who were seropositive at baseline.

TCRdb's table, derived via immunoSEQ multiplex PCR, lists solely in-frame clones and lacks some. Of 80,000 or so clones listed, 70% to 90% are singletons. This receptor was identified in an adult who received the AZD1222 COVID-19 vaccine. Sequencing was performed on peripheral blood, taken 28 days after the second AZD1222 dose. The chain links TRBV6-5 to TRBJ1-1, with 11 bases that match TRBD1. The CDR3 DNA follows: TGTGCCAGCGTAGAAACCGGGACAGGGGGATTAGCTTTCTTT. Protein product: CASVETGTGGLAFF.